Below, 22 T cell receptor beta chains from the same sample are listed, as sequenced in a study of T cells in Graves' hyperthyroidism and ophthalmopathy. Researchers amplified the TCR beta CDR3 regions from RNA transcripts. The TCR CDR3 first-round RT-PCR relied on the HTBI primer set. TCRdb re-analysed the multiplex PCR reads in MiXCR, keeping a single row per CDR3 protein. The repertoire has around 380,000 distinct CDR3 sequences, roughly 12% of them found once; the top ten carry around 21%. The sample comprised blood. These receptors were obtained from a man aged 25 to 40 with Graves' hyperthyroidism that later progressed to Graves' ophthalmopathy.

J is TRBJ1-4 and V is TRBV15, with 7 bases that match TRBD1. The CDR3 spans 15 residues. J gave up 0 bases and V 4 bases, and 2 bases lay outside the gene matches. Germline values: CDR1 LNHNV, CDR2 YYDKDF (reference sequence). CDR3 bases: TGTGCCACCAGCATCGACAGGGCAACTAATGAAAAACTGTTTTTT. Translating it yields CATSIDRATNEKLFF.

V is TRBV19 and J is TRBJ2-7, with TRBD1 as a possible D gene (6 bases). CDR1 is LNHDA and CDR2 is SQIVND in the germline V gene (reference sequence). CDR3 length equals 14 residues. Trimming took 1 base from V and 2 from J, leaving 9 bases between them. The CDR3 here is CASSIGGGPYEQYF. The CDR3 region has the DNA TGTGCCAGTAGTATAGGAGGGGGACCCTACGAGCAGTACTTC.

This clonotype was seen at least ten times. A read error may account for a junction end that differs from germline. This sequence joins TRBV18 and TRBJ1-4, with unresolved D. There are 14 residues in the CDR3. In germline, CDR1 is KGHSH, CDR2 LQKENI. The CDR3 loop is CASSPRGTNEKLFF. The CDR3 DNA sequence: TGCGCCAGCAGCCCGCGTGGAACTAATGAAAAACTGTTTTTT.

This clonotype was detected ten times or more. This sequence joins TRBV12-3 or TRBV12-4 and TRBJ2-5; weak D call: TRBD2 (5 bases). Trimming took 5 bases from V and 2 from J, leaving 12 bases between them. The CDR3 runs 14 residues. The CDR3 DNA reads as TGTGCCAGCAGTCTCGACTACACTCAAGAGACCCAGTACTTC. Translating it yields CASSLDYTQETQYF.

This clonotype showed up many times. V and J are TRBV6-2 or TRBV6-3 and TRBJ2-3, with D perhaps given as TRBD1 or TRBD2 (5 bases each). Per germline, CDR1 MNHEY and CDR2 SVGEGT. The CDR3 spans 12 residues. V lost 6 bases, J lost 11 bases, and 15 bases lay in between. The CDR3 here is CASSHTGLGQYF. The CDR3, as DNA: TGTGCCAGCAGCCACACGGGGCTGGGGCAGTATTTT.

This clonotype was observed at least ten times. This rearrangement joins TRBV3-1 to TRBJ1-6, with 7 positions matching TRBD1. Germline trimming cut 6 bases from V and 10 bases from J; bases unmatched to any gene: 6. Germline V gene data show CDR1 as LGHDT and CDR2 as YNNKEL (reference sequence). This CDR3 contains 13 residues. CDR3 DNA: TGTGCCAGCAGTTCCAGGGGGGAATCACCCCTCCACTTT. It codes for CASSSRGESPLHF.

This clonotype showed up many times. This chain joins TRBV2 and TRBJ2-7; possible D gene TRBD2, 6 bases. Trimming removed 6 bases from V and 3 bases from J, with 12 bases in between. There are 13 residues in the CDR3. Germline CDR1 reads SNHLY; CDR2 reads FYNNEI. Here the CDR3 DNA reads TGTGCCAGCAGAACTAGCCCATTCTACGAGCAGTACTTC. This sequence encodes CASRTSPFYEQYF.

The sample holds many counts of this clonotype. The gene calls are TRBV6-6 and TRBJ1-4; tentatively, D is TRBD1 (6 bases). Germline V gene data show CDR1 as MNHNY and CDR2 as SVGAGI (reference sequence). The CDR3 totals 15 residues. The ends were cut back, 0 bases at V and 8 bases at J, with 13 bases in the middle. The CDR3 reads CASSYSGTPGEKLFF. The CDR3 bases are TGTGCCAGCAGTTACTCAGGGACACCTGGCGAAAAACTGTTTTTT.

The rearrangement uses TRBV6-6 and TRBJ2-1, with D perhaps matching TRBD1 (6 bases). V lost 0 bases and J 2 bases, leaving 11 bases between the germline ends. Germline values: CDR1 MNHNY, CDR2 SVGAGI (reference sequence). The CDR3 extends over 16 amino acids. CDR3 DNA: TGTGCCAGCAGTTACTCCCCCGGGACAACCTACAATGAGCAGTTCTTC. It encodes CASSYSPGTTYNEQFF.

The V call is TRBV6-1, the J call TRBJ2-3, with D uncertain. This CDR3 region has 16 residues. Per germline, CDR1 MNHNS and CDR2 SASEGT. V lost 5 bases to trimming and J lost 1 base, with 16 bases between them. The CDR3 region is CASSTRTPPGTDTQYF. CDR3 DNA sequence: TGTGCCAGCAGTACCCGGACCCCACCTGGCACAGATACGCAGTATTTT.

The chain carries TRBV7-6 and TRBJ1-3, with D unresolved. The CDR3 is 17 residues long. The germline V gene encodes CDR1 SGHVS and CDR2 FNYEAQ. V dropped 0 bases and J dropped 1 base, with 13 bases sitting between them. The DNA for the CDR3 is TGTGCCAGCAGCTTAGCTTGGGGAGGATGGTCTGGAAACACCATATATTTT. Its protein product is CASSLAWGGWSGNTIYF.

This clonotype was seen many times. V is TRBV2 and J is TRBJ1-1; D gene unclear. CDR1 and CDR2 (germline): SNHLY, FYNNEI. V was pared by 8 bases and J by 0 bases, with 7 bases between. This CDR3 is built from 12 residues. Here the CDR3 DNA reads TGTGCCAGCCTTGTAGTGAACACTGAAGCTTTCTTT. Its protein product is CASLVVNTEAFF.

This clonotype showed up many times. The chain recombines TRBV6-1 with TRBJ1-2; D is ambiguous. This CDR3 is built from 14 residues. Germline CDR1 MNHNS, CDR2 SASEGT. V lost 5 bases and J 1 base, leaving 11 bases between the germline ends. DNA of the CDR3: TGTGCCAGCAGTCCCCGACTGAGTAACTATGGCTACACCTTC. Its translation: CASSPRLSNYGYTF.

This clonotype was found many times. The CDR3 loop is CASSRGGLNGGNTGELFF. The CDR3, as DNA: TGTGCCAGCAGCCGGGGGGGTTTAAATGGGGGCAACACCGGGGAGCTGTTTTTT. The chain has TRBV6-1 and TRBJ2-2; TRBD2 matches at 8 bases. The CDR3 loop spans 18 amino acids. V was pared by 6 bases and J by 2 bases, with 14 bases of the junction left unmatched. The V gene's germline CDR1 is MNHNS and CDR2 SASEGT.

This clonotype was recorded many times. V usage is TRBV5-8 and J usage is TRBJ2-7, with TRBD1 matching 7 bases. Germline loops: CDR1 SGHTS, CDR2 YDEGEE. Trimming at V came to 4 bases and at J to 2 bases, leaving 15 bases not matched to a gene. The CDR3 loop spans 17 amino acids. CDR3 DNA: TGTGCCAGCAGCCTGGGACAGACAGCAGCGGTGGCCTACGAGCAGTACTTC. As protein: CASSLGQTAAVAYEQYF.

Ten or more counts support this clonotype. J is TRBJ2-2 and V is TRBV12-3 or TRBV12-4; 10 bases line up with TRBD1. The J segment lost 0 bases and the V segment lost 1 base, leaving 5 bases of the junction unmatched. CDR3 length: 18 residues. The CDR3 spells CASSLGFGQGANTGELFF. The CDR3 coding sequence is TGTGCCAGCAGTTTAGGGTTCGGACAGGGGGCGAACACCGGGGAGCTGTTTTTT.

This clonotype was detected only a few times. The rearrangement joins TRBV13 to TRBJ2-1, with a possible D match to TRBD2 (6 bases). V gave up 5 bases and J gave up 6 bases, with 11 bases separating them. CDR1 is PRHDT and CDR2 is FYEKMQ in the germline V gene (reference sequence). The CDR3 covers 13 residues. The CDR3 region is CASSAREINEQFF. For the CDR3, the DNA is TGTGCCAGCAGCGCCCGGGAGATCAATGAGCAGTTCTTC.

This clonotype was seen a handful of times. J is TRBJ2-7 and V is TRBV6-1, with 10 bases fitting TRBD1. The CDR3 spans 14 residues. Trimming cost V 8 bases and J 4 bases; bases outside gene matches: 8. The germline CDR1 and CDR2 sequences are MNHNS and SASEGT. CDR3 amino acids: CASAIGTGDYEQYF. The CDR3 DNA reads as TGTGCCAGCGCCATAGGGACAGGGGATTACGAGCAGTACTTC.

This clonotype was recorded at least ten times. V is TRBV5-5 and J is TRBJ2-7; 10 bases line up with TRBD1. CDR3 length: 15 amino acids. Germline V gene data show CDR1 as SGHKS and CDR2 as YYEKEE (reference sequence). V lost 5 bases to trimming and J lost 1 base; unmatched junction nucleotides: 6. DNA for the CDR3: TGTGCCAGCAGTAGGACAGGGGGTCGGTCCTACGAGCAGTACTTC. Protein sequence: CASSRTGGRSYEQYF.

The sample holds many counts of this clonotype. The rearrangement joins TRBV6-2 or TRBV6-3 to TRBJ1-4, with TRBD1 identical over 8 bases. After removal of 6 bases from V and 8 bases from J, the junction contained 11 bases not matched to a gene. The CDR3 covers 15 residues. In germline, CDR1 is MNHEY, CDR2 SVGEGT. CDR3 bases: TGTGCCAGCAGGCCTTGGACAGGGAAAGGAGAAAAACTGTTTTTT. Protein: CASRPWTGKGEKLFF.

V and J are TRBV4-1 and TRBJ1-5; D is uncertain. The CDR3 has 13 amino acids. Trimming removed 1 base at V and 7 bases at J, with 8 bases between. Per the germline V gene, CDR1 is MGHRA and CDR2 is YSYEKL. CDR3 protein: CASSQVSSQPQHF. As DNA, the CDR3 is TGCGCCAGCAGCCAAGTATCTAGCCAGCCCCAGCATTTT.

A few counts support this clonotype. Relative to the germline gene, one junction end is altered; a read error may explain this. V is TRBV3-1 and J is TRBJ1-2, with D possibly being TRBD1 (6 bases). The V gene's germline CDR1 is LGHDT and CDR2 YNNKEL (reference sequence). This CDR3 is 17 amino acids long. CDR3: CASCQDVGTSANYGYTF. DNA of the CDR3: TGTGCCAGCTGCCAAGATGTCGGGACATCTGCTAACTATGGCTACACCTTC. The entire variable domain, with the rest obtained from reference TRBV3-1 and TRBJ1-2, is as follows: DTAVSQTPKYLVTQMGNDKSIKCEQNLGHDTMYWYKQDSKKFLKIMFSYNNKELIINETVPNRFSPKSPDKAHLNLHINSLELGDSAVYFCASCQDVGTSANYGYTFGSGTRLTVV.